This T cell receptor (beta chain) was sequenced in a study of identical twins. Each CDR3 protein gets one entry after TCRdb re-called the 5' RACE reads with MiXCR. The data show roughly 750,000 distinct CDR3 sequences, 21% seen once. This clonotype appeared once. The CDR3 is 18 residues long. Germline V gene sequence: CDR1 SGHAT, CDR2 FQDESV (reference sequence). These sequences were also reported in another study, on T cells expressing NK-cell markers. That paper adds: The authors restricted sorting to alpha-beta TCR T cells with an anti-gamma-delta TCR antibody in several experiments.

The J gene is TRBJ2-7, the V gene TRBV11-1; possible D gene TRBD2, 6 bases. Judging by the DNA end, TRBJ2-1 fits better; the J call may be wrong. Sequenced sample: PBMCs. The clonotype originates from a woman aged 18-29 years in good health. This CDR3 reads CASSLVGGRSGGSYEQFF. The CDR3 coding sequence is TGTGCCAGCAGCTTAGTGGGGGGACGTAGCGGAGGCTCCTACGAGCAGTTCTTC.